The entry below describes one T cell receptor (beta chain). TCRdb fed the 5' RACE reads into MiXCR, producing one record per CDR3 protein. The sample consists of about 720,000 distinct CDR3 sequences, 18% of them appearing once. The data were obtained in a study of identical twins. The CDR3 is made up of 13 amino acids. The germline CDR1 and CDR2 sequences are KGHDR and SFDVKD. Between the trimmed V and J ends, which lost 4 bases and 0 bases, there was a span of 5 bases. The same sample was also used in a study of T cells expressing NK-cell markers.

This chain uses TRBV24-1 with TRBJ2-5; D ambiguous. This clonotype was sampled from a woman younger than 35 in good health. The sequenced material came from PBMCs. The CDR3 DNA sequence: TGTGCCACCAGTGACCGACACCAAGAGACCCAGTACTTC. Encoded protein: CATSDRHQETQYF.